This is a list of T cell receptor beta chains from one sample in a study of T cells in Graves' hyperthyroidism and ophthalmopathy. TCRdb ran MiXCR on the multiplex PCR reads and lists one entry per CDR3 protein. The sample has around 600,000 distinct CDR3 sequences, roughly 16% seen once. Material: blood. These receptors were obtained from a woman aged 40 to 49 with Graves' ophthalmopathy. The CDR3 runs from the conserved cysteine through the conserved F or W. The order of the fields is clone size, CDR3 length, V gene, J gene, D gene, CDR3 protein, CDR3 DNA. D genes are given only for firm matches. The size of a clone is reported for some rows only, either as once, few or many, or as a class for expanded clones.

clone_size: few; cdr3_length: 16; v_call: TRBV6-4; j_call: TRBJ2-2; d_call: TRBD1; cdr3_aa: CASSDSQGQGPGELFF; cdr3_nt: TGTGCCAGCAGTGACTCCCAAGGACAGGGTCCCGGGGAGCTGTTTTTT
clone_size: many; cdr3_length: 16; v_call: TRBV3-1; j_call: TRBJ2-7; d_call: NA; cdr3_aa: CASSQARALVPDEQYF; cdr3_nt: TGTGCCAGCAGCCAAGCCCGGGCCTTGGTGCCGGACGAGCAGTACTTC
clone_size: few; cdr3_length: 14; v_call: TRBV7-2; j_call: TRBJ2-5; d_call: TRBD1; cdr3_aa: CASTRQGASVTQYF; cdr3_nt: TGTGCCAGCACCCGACAGGGGGCGTCTGTGACCCAGTACTTC
clone_size: NA; cdr3_length: 17; v_call: TRBV19; j_call: TRBJ2-3; d_call: NA; cdr3_aa: CASNQAISTHNTDTQYF; cdr3_nt: TGTGCCAGTAACCAGGCTATTTCGACGCACAACACAGATACGCAGTATTTT
clone_size: NA; cdr3_length: 16; v_call: TRBV19; j_call: TRBJ2-3; d_call: NA; cdr3_aa: CASSIGAGTTPDTQYF; cdr3_nt: TGTGCCAGTAGTATTGGTGCAGGGACCACACCAGATACGCAGTATTTT
clone_size: many; cdr3_length: 14; v_call: TRBV27; j_call: TRBJ2-3; d_call: NA; cdr3_aa: CASNPSFGTDTQYF; cdr3_nt: TGTGCCAGCAATCCTAGTTTTGGTACAGATACGCAGTATTTT
clone_size: many; cdr3_length: 14; v_call: TRBV11-2; j_call: TRBJ1-1; d_call: TRBD1; cdr3_aa: CASSGQGGRTEAFF; cdr3_nt: TGTGCCAGCAGCGGCCAGGGGGGAAGGACTGAAGCTTTCTTT
clone_size: many; cdr3_length: 15; v_call: TRBV28; j_call: TRBJ2-1; d_call: TRBD1; cdr3_aa: CASSLRGQPRDEQFF; cdr3_nt: TGTGCCAGCAGTTTAAGGGGACAGCCACGAGATGAGCAGTTCTTC
clone_size: NA; cdr3_length: 15; v_call: TRBV27; j_call: TRBJ2-1; d_call: NA; cdr3_aa: CASSDYAAGSNEQFF; cdr3_nt: TGTGCCAGCAGCGATTACGCAGCCGGAAGTAATGAGCAGTTCTTC
clone_size: NA; cdr3_length: 14; v_call: TRBV9; j_call: TRBJ1-1; d_call: TRBD1; cdr3_aa: CASSVVTGETEAFF; cdr3_nt: TGTGCCAGCAGCGTAGTGACAGGGGAGACTGAAGCTTTCTTT
clone_size: NA; cdr3_length: 17; v_call: TRBV5-6; j_call: TRBJ2-1; d_call: TRBD1; cdr3_aa: CASSLGPTRGTYNEQFF; cdr3_nt: TGTGCCAGCAGCTTGGGCCCGACCAGGGGGACCTACAATGAGCAGTTCTTC
clone_size: few; cdr3_length: 15; v_call: TRBV6-1; j_call: TRBJ2-6; d_call: NA; cdr3_aa: CATSDGRSGANVLTF; cdr3_nt: TGTGCCACCTCGGACGGACGCTCTGGGGCCAACGTCCTGACTTTC
clone_size: few; cdr3_length: 13; v_call: TRBV6-9; j_call: TRBJ1-2; d_call: NA; cdr3_aa: CASSYRAVDGYTF; cdr3_nt: TGTGCCAGCAGCTATAGGGCCGTAGATGGCTACACCTTC
clone_size: NA; cdr3_length: 14; v_call: TRBV5-6; j_call: TRBJ2-7; d_call: NA; cdr3_aa: CASSLGGNPYEQYF; cdr3_nt: TGTGCCAGCAGCTTGGGCGGGAACCCCTACGAGCAGTACTTC
clone_size: many; cdr3_length: 17; v_call: TRBV5-1; j_call: TRBJ2-1; d_call: NA; cdr3_aa: CASSLEKDSLRSNEQFF; cdr3_nt: TGCGCCAGCAGCTTGGAAAAGGACTCCCTCCGCTCCAATGAGCAGTTCTTC
clone_size: few; cdr3_length: 15; v_call: TRBV20-1; j_call: TRBJ2-2; d_call: TRBD1; cdr3_aa: CSAPVQGANTGELFF; cdr3_nt: TGCAGTGCTCCGGTCCAGGGGGCAAACACCGGGGAGCTGTTTTTT
clone_size: few; cdr3_length: 16; v_call: TRBV20-1; j_call: TRBJ2-1; d_call: NA; cdr3_aa: CSARDIMRQVYNEQFF; cdr3_nt: TGCAGTGCTAGAGATATTATGAGACAGGTCTACAATGAGCAGTTCTTC
clone_size: NA; cdr3_length: 12; v_call: TRBV6-1; j_call: TRBJ2-7; d_call: NA; cdr3_aa: CASSPNYYEQYF; cdr3_nt: TGTGCCAGCAGCCCCAACTACTACGAGCAGTACTTC
clone_size: few; cdr3_length: 15; v_call: TRBV6-1; j_call: TRBJ1-5; d_call: NA; cdr3_aa: CASSDGGGFLQPQHF; cdr3_nt: TGTGCCAGCAGTGATGGGGGGGGGTTCCTCCAGCCCCAGCATTTT
clone_size: many; cdr3_length: 17; v_call: TRBV2; j_call: TRBJ2-2; d_call: TRBD2; cdr3_aa: CASSRGLAELNTGELFF; cdr3_nt: TGTGCCAGCAGTCGAGGACTAGCGGAATTGAACACCGGGGAGCTGTTTTTT
clone_size: many; cdr3_length: 15; v_call: TRBV11-2; j_call: TRBJ2-7; d_call: NA; cdr3_aa: CASSHKDGVPKEQYF; cdr3_nt: TGTGCCAGCAGCCATAAGGACGGAGTACCTAAAGAGCAGTACTTC
clone_size: few; cdr3_length: 18; v_call: TRBV7-2; j_call: TRBJ2-1; d_call: TRBD2; cdr3_aa: CASSPRGTSGGARDEQFF; cdr3_nt: TGTGCCAGCAGCCCACGGGGGACTAGCGGGGGGGCCAGGGATGAGCAGTTCTTC
clone_size: few; cdr3_length: 12; v_call: TRBV6-7; j_call: TRBJ1-2; d_call: NA; cdr3_aa: CASSYPGCGYTF; cdr3_nt: TGTGCCAGCAGTTACCCAGGGTGTGGCTACACCTTC
clone_size: NA; cdr3_length: 12; v_call: TRBV6-1; j_call: TRBJ2-7; d_call: NA; cdr3_aa: CASSSIGDEQYF; cdr3_nt: TGTGCCAGCAGCTCCATAGGGGACGAGCAGTACTTC
clone_size: many; cdr3_length: 15; v_call: TRBV27; j_call: TRBJ2-3; d_call: NA; cdr3_aa: CASFIPEGLTDTQYF; cdr3_nt: TGTGCCAGCTTTATCCCGGAAGGGTTAACAGATACGCAGTATTTT
clone_size: many; cdr3_length: 16; v_call: TRBV2; j_call: TRBJ2-5; d_call: NA; cdr3_aa: CASSSPGMVTQETQYF; cdr3_nt: TGTGCCAGCAGTTCCCCGGGCATGGTTACCCAAGAGACCCAGTACTTC
clone_size: NA; cdr3_length: 13; v_call: TRBV10-2; j_call: TRBJ1-2; d_call: NA; cdr3_aa: CASKMSGLDGYTF; cdr3_nt: TGCGCCAGCAAGATGAGCGGATTAGATGGCTACACCTTC
clone_size: many; cdr3_length: 17; v_call: TRBV7-2; j_call: TRBJ2-1; d_call: TRBD2; cdr3_aa: CASSSRGLAGGINEQFF; cdr3_nt: TGTGCCAGCAGCTCGCGCGGACTAGCGGGAGGAATCAATGAGCAGTTCTTC
clone_size: NA; cdr3_length: 17; v_call: TRBV30; j_call: TRBJ2-1; d_call: NA; cdr3_aa: CAWSPHSTQTRPYEQFF; cdr3_nt: TGTGCCTGGAGCCCCCACTCGACTCAGACACGTCCATATGAGCAGTTCTTC
clone_size: many; cdr3_length: 14; v_call: TRBV28; j_call: TRBJ2-7; d_call: NA; cdr3_aa: CASSLPPGTYEQYF; cdr3_nt: TGTGCCAGCAGTCTTCCACCTGGGACCTACGAGCAGTACTTC
clone_size: NA; cdr3_length: 13; v_call: TRBV20-1; j_call: TRBJ1-4; d_call: NA; cdr3_aa: CSARASSNEKLFF; cdr3_nt: TGCAGTGCTAGGGCGTCGTCTAATGAAAAACTGTTTTTT
clone_size: many; cdr3_length: 17; v_call: TRBV7-8; j_call: TRBJ2-1; d_call: TRBD2; cdr3_aa: CASSSGPWTSGYNEQFF; cdr3_nt: TGTGCCAGCAGCTCGGGGCCGTGGACTAGCGGATACAATGAGCAGTTCTTC
clone_size: many; cdr3_length: 14; v_call: TRBV2; j_call: TRBJ2-1; d_call: NA; cdr3_aa: CASSDGGYYNEQFF; cdr3_nt: TGTGCCAGCAGTGATGGGGGTTATTACAATGAGCAGTTCTTC
clone_size: many; cdr3_length: 13; v_call: TRBV7-9; j_call: TRBJ2-7; d_call: NA; cdr3_aa: CASRRLVGYEQYF; cdr3_nt: TGTGCCAGCAGGAGACTAGTCGGCTACGAGCAGTACTTC
clone_size: NA; cdr3_length: 15; v_call: TRBV19; j_call: TRBJ2-1; d_call: NA; cdr3_aa: CASTDYSSSYNEQFF; cdr3_nt: TGTGCCAGTACAGACTACTCGAGCTCCTACAATGAGCAGTTCTTC